This T cell receptor (beta chain) was recovered during a study of T-cell reconstitution after alpha-beta-depleted transplantation in children. The CDR3 is 15 residues long. CDR1 and CDR2 (germline): MNHEY, SVGAGI. V was pared by 2 bases and J by 2 bases, with 13 bases between. The TCRbeta library was prepared with unique molecular identifiers. TCRdb itself ran the PCR reads through MiXCR, one entry per CDR3 protein. Of under 350,000 distinct CDR3 sequences listed, almost 10% are singletons. The rearrangement joins TRBV6-5 to TRBJ2-7; perhaps TRBD2 as D (6 bases). The source is a human donor who donated a stem cell graft to a child with SCID. Sequencing used PBMCs from the stem cell graft donor, obtained from the stem cell graft. The CDR3 sequence: CASSYGGTDAYEQYF. CDR3 sequence (DNA): TGTGCCAGCAGTTACGGGGGGACGGACGCCTACGAGCAGTACTTC.